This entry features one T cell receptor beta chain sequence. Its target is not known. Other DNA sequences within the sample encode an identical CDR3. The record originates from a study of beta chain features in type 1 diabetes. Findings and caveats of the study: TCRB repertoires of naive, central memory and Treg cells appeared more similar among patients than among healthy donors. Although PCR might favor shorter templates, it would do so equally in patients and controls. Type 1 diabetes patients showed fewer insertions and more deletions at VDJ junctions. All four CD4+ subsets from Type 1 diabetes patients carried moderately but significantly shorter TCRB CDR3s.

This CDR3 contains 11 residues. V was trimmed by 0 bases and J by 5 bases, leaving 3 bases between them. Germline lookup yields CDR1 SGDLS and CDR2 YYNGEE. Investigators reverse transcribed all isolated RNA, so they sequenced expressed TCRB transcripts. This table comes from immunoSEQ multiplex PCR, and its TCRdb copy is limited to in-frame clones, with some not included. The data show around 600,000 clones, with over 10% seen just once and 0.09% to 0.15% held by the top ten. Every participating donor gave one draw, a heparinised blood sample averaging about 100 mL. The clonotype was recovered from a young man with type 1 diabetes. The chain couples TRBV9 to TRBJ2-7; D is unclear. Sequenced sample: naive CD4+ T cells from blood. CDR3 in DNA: TGTGCCAGCAGCGTAGGTGACGAGCAGTACTTC. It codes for CASSVGDEQYF.